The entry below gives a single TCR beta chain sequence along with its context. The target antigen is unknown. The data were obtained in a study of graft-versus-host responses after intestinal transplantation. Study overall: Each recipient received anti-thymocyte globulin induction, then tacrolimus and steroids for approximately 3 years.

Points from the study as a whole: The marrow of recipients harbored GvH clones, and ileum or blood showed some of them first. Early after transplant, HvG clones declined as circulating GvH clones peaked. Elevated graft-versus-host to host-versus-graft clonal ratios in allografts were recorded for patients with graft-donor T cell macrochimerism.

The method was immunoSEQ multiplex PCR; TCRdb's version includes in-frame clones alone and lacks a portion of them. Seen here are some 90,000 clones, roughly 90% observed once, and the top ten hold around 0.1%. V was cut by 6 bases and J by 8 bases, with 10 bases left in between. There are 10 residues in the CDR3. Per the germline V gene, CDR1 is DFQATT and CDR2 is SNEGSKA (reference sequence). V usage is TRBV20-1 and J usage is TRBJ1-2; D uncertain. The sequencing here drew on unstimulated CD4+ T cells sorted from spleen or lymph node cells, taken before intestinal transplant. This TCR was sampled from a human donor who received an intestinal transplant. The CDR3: CSAPGGGYTF. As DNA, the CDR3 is TGCAGTGCCCCCGGCGGAGGCTACACCTTC.